This TCR beta chain was found in a study of control samples from healthy donors and cancer patients. Some clones are missing from TCRdb's copy, which holds only in-frame ones; the method was immunoSEQ multiplex PCR. The sample lists approximately 120,000 clones; roughly 91% were seen once. The sequencing sample was made of blood. This clonotype was obtained from a man aged 40-55 years in good health.

The CDR3 loop is CASSLGFSRVVQYF. CDR3 bases: TGTGCCAGCAGCTTAGGATTCTCGCGGGTTGTGCAGTACTTC. The chain has TRBV7-2 and TRBJ2-5; D may be TRBD2 (5 bases). Germline CDR1 reads SGHTA; CDR2 reads FQGNSA. The CDR3 extends over 14 amino acids. The V gene lost 1 base and the J gene lost 11 bases, with 17 bases spanning the gap.